The T cell receptor (beta chain) described here comes from a study of T cell repertoires in cytomegalovirus infection (dated by TCRdb to the late 2010s). Regarding the research as a whole: Donor HLA type was relevant to the analysis, because carriage of CMV infection together with the matching HLA type was indicated by public TCR beta signatures.

Cut back by 0 bases and 4 bases, the V and J ends lie 12 bases apart. Including the terminal cysteine and phenylalanine, the CDR3 comprises 15 residues. Only the CDR3 part of the read is kept: 45 bases, read in frame from the first base. The CDR1 and CDR2 encoded by the germline V gene (reference sequence) are MNHEY and SMNVEV. A word on this clonotype: What antigen it recognizes has not been identified. No much larger clone is present one base from it, and per-base qualities are unavailable.

General conclusions and limits of the study: In both this cohort and an independent cohort of several hundred donors, the cumulative frequency of public TCR beta family members distinguished carriers of CMV infection plus the relevant HLA type. In the ex vivo response, HLA-C-restricted CMV-specific TCR beta clonotypes were dominant, and in two of eight donors the single most frequent clonotype came from this HLA-C-restricted group.

For sequencing, an Illumina HiSeq 1500 was employed. The public reads were reprocessed in TCRdb via fastp at Q25 and MiXCR, keeping in-frame beta chains. Under each unique CDR3 protein, matching rows form one entry showing the most common genes and DNA. In this sample the table shows about 740,000 distinct CDR3 sequences, 35% of which occur a single time. The ten largest clones represent around 2.6% of the sample. This chain is built from TRBV27 and TRBJ1-1, with the D segment identity uncertain. Sequencing was performed on PBMCs. The origin of this receptor is a human donor in good health (CMV status not recorded). Some clones in this sample may be carry-over from other donors' samples. CDR3 loop: CASSLSPGLGTEAFF. The base sequence is TGTGCCAGCAGTTTATCCCCCGGGCTTGGCACTGAAGCTTTCTTT.